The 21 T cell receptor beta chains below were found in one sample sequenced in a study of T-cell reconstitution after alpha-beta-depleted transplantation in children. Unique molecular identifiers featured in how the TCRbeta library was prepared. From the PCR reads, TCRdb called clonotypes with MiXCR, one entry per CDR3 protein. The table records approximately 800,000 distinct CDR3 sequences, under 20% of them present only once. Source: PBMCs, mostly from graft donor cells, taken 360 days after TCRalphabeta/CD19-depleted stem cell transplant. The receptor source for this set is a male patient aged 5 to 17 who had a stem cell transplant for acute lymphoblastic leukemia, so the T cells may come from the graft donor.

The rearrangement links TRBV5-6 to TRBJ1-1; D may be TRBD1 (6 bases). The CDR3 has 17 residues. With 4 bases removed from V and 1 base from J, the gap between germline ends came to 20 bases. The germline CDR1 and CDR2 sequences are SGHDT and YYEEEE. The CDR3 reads CASSIPLYTGQNTEAFF. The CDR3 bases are TGTGCCAGCAGCATACCACTCTACACAGGGCAGAACACTGAAGCTTTCTTT.

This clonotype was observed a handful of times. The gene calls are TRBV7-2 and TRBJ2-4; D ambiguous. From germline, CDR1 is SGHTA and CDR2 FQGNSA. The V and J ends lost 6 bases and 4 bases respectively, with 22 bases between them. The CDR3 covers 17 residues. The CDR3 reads CASRSPQAGALKNIQYF. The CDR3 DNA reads TGTGCCAGCAGGTCCCCCCAGGCAGGAGCTTTGAAAAACATTCAGTACTTC.

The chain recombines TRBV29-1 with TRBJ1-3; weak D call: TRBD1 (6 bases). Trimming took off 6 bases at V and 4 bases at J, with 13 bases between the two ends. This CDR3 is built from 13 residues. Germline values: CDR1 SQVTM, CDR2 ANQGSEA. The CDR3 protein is CSVHRDGGNTIYF. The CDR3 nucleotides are TGCAGCGTCCACAGGGACGGGGGAAACACCATATATTTT.

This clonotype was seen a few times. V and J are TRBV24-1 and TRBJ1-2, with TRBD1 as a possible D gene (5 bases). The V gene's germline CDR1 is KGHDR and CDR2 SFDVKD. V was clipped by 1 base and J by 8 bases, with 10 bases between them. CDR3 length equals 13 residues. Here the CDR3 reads CATSDLGAGGYTF. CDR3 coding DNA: TGTGCCACCAGTGATTTAGGGGCGGGAGGCTACACCTTC.

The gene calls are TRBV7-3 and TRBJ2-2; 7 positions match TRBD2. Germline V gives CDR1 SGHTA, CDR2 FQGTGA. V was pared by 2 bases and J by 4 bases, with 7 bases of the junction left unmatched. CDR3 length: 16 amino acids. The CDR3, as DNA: TGTGCCAGCAGCTTACGTCCTAGCGGAACCACCGGGGAGCTGTTTTTT. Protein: CASSLRPSGTTGELFF.

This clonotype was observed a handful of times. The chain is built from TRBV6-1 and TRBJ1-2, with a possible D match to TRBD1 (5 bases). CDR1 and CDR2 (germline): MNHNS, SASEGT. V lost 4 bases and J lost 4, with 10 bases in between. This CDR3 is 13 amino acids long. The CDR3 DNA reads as TGTGCCAGCAGTGCCGGGGGGTTCTATGGCTACACCTTC. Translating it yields CASSAGGFYGYTF.

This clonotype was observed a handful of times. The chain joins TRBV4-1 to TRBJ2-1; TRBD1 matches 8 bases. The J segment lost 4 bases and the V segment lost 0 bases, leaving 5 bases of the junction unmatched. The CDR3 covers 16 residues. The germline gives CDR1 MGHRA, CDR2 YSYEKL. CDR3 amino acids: CASSQDGQGAYNEQFF. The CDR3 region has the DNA TGCGCCAGCAGCCAAGATGGTCAGGGGGCTTACAATGAGCAGTTCTTC.

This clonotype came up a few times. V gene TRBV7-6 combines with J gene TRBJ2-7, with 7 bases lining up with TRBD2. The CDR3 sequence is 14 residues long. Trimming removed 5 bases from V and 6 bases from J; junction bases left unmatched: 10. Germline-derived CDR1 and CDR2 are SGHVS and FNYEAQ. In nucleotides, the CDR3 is TGTGCCAGCAGCCCTACTGGACTAGGCCCCGAGCAGTACTTC. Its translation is CASSPTGLGPEQYF. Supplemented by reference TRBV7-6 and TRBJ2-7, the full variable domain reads GAGVSQSPRYKVTKRGQDVALRCDPISGHVSLYWYRQALGQGPEFLTYFNYEAQQDKSGLPNDRFSAERPEGSISTLTIQRTEQRDSAMYRCASSPTGLGPEQYFGPGTRLTVT.

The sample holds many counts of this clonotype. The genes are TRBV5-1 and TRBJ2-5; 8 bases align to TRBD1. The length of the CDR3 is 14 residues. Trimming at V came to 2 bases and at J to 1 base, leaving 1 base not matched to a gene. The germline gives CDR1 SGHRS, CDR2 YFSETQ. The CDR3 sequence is CASSFGQGQETQYF. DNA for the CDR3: TGCGCCAGCAGCTTTGGACAGGGCCAAGAGACCCAGTACTTC.

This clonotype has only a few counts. CDR3 nucleotide sequence: TGTGCCAGCAGCGTGTCGACAGGGGCTGGGTCTGGGGCCAACGTCCTGACTTTC. Translated: CASSVSTGAGSGANVLTF. The V gene is TRBV9, the J gene TRBJ2-6, with 8 bases identical to TRBD1. V shed 2 bases, J shed 1 base, and the junction held 8 bases outside the gene matches. The CDR3 runs 18 residues. Per germline, CDR1 SGDLS and CDR2 YYNGEE.

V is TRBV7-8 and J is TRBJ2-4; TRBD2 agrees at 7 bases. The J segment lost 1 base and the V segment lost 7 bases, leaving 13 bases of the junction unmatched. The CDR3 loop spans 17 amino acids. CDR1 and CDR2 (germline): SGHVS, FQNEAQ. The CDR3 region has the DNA TGTGCCAGCACCCCTGAAGCGGGGTGGGGGGCCAAAAACATTCAGTACTTC. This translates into CASTPEAGWGAKNIQYF.

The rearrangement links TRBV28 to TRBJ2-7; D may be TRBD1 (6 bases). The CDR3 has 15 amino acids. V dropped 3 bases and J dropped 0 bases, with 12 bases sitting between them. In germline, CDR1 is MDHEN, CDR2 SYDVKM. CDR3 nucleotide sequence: TGTGCCAGCAGTTTTCGGGGACATACCTCCTACGAGCAGTACTTC. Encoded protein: CASSFRGHTSYEQYF.

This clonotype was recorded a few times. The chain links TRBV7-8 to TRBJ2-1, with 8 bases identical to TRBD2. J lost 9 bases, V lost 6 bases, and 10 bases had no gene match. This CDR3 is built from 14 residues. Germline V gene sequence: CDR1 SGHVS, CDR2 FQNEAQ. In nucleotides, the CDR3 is TGTGCCAGCAGGCTCGGGAGGGCCGGGAGTGAGCAGTTCTTC. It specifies CASRLGRAGSEQFF. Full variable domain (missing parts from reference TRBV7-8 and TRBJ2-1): GAGVSQSPRYKVAKRGQDVALRCDPISGHVSLFWYQQALGQGPEFLTYFQNEAQLDKSGLPSDRFFAERPEGSVSTLKIQRTQQEDSAVYLCASRLGRAGSEQFFGPGTRLTVL.

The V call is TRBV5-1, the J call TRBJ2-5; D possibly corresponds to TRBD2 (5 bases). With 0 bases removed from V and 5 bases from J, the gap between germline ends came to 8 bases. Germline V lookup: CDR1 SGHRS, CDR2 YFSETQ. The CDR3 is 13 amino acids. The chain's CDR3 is CASSLAQRETQYF. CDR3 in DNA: TGCGCCAGCAGCTTGGCTCAGCGGGAGACCCAGTACTTC.

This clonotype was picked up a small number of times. CDR3 bases: TGTGCCAGCAGCGTAGCTGGCGGGAAGTTCTACGAGCAGTACTTC. Its translation is CASSVAGGKFYEQYF. The chain carries TRBV9 and TRBJ2-7; TRBD2 might be the D (6 bases). Germline V CDR1 and CDR2: SGDLS, YYNGEE. Between the trimmed V and J ends, which lost 0 bases and 3 bases, there was a span of 13 bases. This CDR3 comprises 15 residues.

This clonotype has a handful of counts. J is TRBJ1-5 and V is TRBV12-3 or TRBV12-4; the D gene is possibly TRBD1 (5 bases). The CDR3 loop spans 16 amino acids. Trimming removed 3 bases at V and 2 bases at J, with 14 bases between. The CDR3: CASSFYAETGNQPQHF. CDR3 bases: TGTGCCAGCAGTTTTTACGCAGAGACAGGCAATCAGCCCCAGCATTTT.

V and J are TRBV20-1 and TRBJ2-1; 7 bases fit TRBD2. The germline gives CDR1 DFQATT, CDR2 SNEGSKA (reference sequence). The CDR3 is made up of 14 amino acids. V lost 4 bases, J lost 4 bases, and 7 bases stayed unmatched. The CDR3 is CSAIPGTKYNEQFF. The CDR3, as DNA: TGCAGTGCTATCCCCGGGACTAAGTACAATGAGCAGTTCTTC.

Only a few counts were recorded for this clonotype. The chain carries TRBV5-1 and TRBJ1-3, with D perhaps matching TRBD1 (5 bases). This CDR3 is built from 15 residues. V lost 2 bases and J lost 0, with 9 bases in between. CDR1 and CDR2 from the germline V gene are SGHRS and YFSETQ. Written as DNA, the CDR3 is TGCGCCAGCAGCTTCGGGGCGCTCTCTGGAAACACCATATATTTT. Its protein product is CASSFGALSGNTIYF.

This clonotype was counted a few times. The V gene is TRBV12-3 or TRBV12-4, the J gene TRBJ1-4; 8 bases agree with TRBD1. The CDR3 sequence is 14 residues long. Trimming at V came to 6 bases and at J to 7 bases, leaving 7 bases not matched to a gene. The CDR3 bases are TGTGCCAGCAGCGACAGGGGAGGCGGTGAAAAACTGTTTTTT. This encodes CASSDRGGGEKLFF.

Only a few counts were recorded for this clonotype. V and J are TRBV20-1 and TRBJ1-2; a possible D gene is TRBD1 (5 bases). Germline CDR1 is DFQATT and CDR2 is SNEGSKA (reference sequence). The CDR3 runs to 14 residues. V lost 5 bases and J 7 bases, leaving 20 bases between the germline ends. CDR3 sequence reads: CSAGITGGISGYTF. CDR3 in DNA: TGCAGTGCTGGCATTACAGGAGGGATTAGTGGCTACACCTTC.

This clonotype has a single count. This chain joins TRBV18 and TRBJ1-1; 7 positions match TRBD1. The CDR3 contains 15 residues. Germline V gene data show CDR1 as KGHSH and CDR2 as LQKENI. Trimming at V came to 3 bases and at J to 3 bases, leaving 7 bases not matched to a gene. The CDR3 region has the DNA TGTGCCAGCTCACCCCGACAGGGTAGCGACACTGAAGCTTTCTTT. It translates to CASSPRQGSDTEAFF.